This T cell receptor beta chain emerged from a study of T cells after yellow fever vaccination. V lost 8 bases to trimming and J lost 4 bases; unmatched junction nucleotides: 3. Germline-derived CDR1 and CDR2 are SGHTA and FQGNSA. The CDR3 has 15 residues. A 5'RACE template-switching step, the method used to make TCR cDNA, added a universal primer site and UMIs. TCRdb itself ran the 5' RACE reads through MiXCR, one entry per CDR3 protein. The sample has roughly 500,000 distinct CDR3 sequences, 15% to 20% seen once. With respect to this clonotype: Its antigen is not known.

Overall study findings and caveats: There was a small share of clonotypes that showed up in both the CD4 and CD8 compartments.

The source material was PBMCs, sampled 15 days after the yellow fever booster vaccination. The sequence was obtained from a man aged 25-40 years who received the YFV17D yellow fever vaccine. V and J are TRBV7-2 and TRBJ2-2; the match to TRBD2 covers 14 bases. The chain's CDR3 is CASRLAGGGTGELFF. The CDR3 DNA is TGTGCCAGCCGACTAGCGGGAGGGGGCACCGGGGAGCTGTTTTTT.